This T cell receptor beta chain was profiled in a study of T cells in Graves' hyperthyroidism and ophthalmopathy. Whole-study results and caveats: The model identified upcoming ophthalmopathy a median approximately seven months ahead of onset.

TCR beta CDR3 region amplification was performed from RNA transcripts. A first-round RT-PCR of the TCR CDR3 used the HTBI primer set. TCRdb reprocessed the multiplex PCR reads with MiXCR, giving one entry per CDR3 protein. This sample has about 620,000 distinct CDR3 sequences, with around 15% found just once. This clonotype was recorded a few times. Its cognate antigen is unknown. Absent ophthalmopathy progression within 18 months defined stable Graves' hyperthyroidism. Patients with uncontrolled infections, other autoimmune diseases, pregnancy or lactation were excluded. The PBMCs were taken from under 12 ml of fresh peripheral blood. This clonotype was sampled from a woman aged 25 to 39 with Graves' hyperthyroidism. What was sequenced was blood.

Here the CDR3 reads CASSWRDSSGNTIYF. Here the CDR3 DNA reads TGTGCCAGCAGTTGGCGGGACAGCTCTGGAAACACCATATATTTT. The chain employs TRBV14 and TRBJ1-3; 7 bases are a match to TRBD1. The junction had 5 bases not matched to a gene; V was cut back by 6 bases and J by 0 bases. CDR1 is SGHDN, CDR2 FVKESK, per germline. The CDR3 totals 15 residues.